The 21 T cell receptor beta chains presented below share a single source sample, sequenced in a study of cytomegalovirus exposure and HLA in healthy donors. The PCR employed 60 Vbeta primers together with 13 Jbeta primers. Profiled with immunoSEQ multiplex PCR; TCRdb holds only in-frame clones, not every one. This repertoire shows 100,000 to 150,000 clones, 65% to 90% found once; its top ten account for 2% to 3%. Source material: PBMCs. The origin of the receptors is a man aged 45-65 years in good health and CMV-seronegative.

The chain employs TRBV9 and TRBJ1-1, with D possibly matching TRBD1 (6 bases). Trimming left V 1 base short and J 8 bases short, with 9 bases between. The germline V gene encodes CDR1 SGDLS and CDR2 YYNGEE. CDR3 length: 12 amino acids. The chain's CDR3 is CASSVSGTEAFF. In nucleotides, the CDR3 is TGTGCCAGCAGCGTATCCGGGACAGAAGCTTTCTTT.

The chain recombines TRBV10-2 with TRBJ1-5, with D unclear. This CDR3 comprises 15 residues. Trimming shortened V by 8 bases and J by 2 bases, and 16 bases separated the two germline ends. Germline loops: CDR1 WSHSY, CDR2 SAAADI. CDR3 bases: TGCGCCAGCTCGAGGGCGGGGTTAGGCAATCAGCCCCAGCATTTT. Residues: CASSRAGLGNQPQHF.

This clone was picked up a small number of times. The chain couples TRBV19 to TRBJ2-2, with D unresolved. V was cut by 5 bases and J by 1 base, with 11 bases left in between. In germline, CDR1 is LNHDA, CDR2 SQIVND (reference sequence). The CDR3 sequence is 15 residues long. CDR3 in amino acids: CASSRLRQNTGELFF. Written as DNA, the CDR3 is TGTGCCAGTAGTCGCCTGCGGCAGAACACCGGGGAGCTGTTTTTT.

This sequence joins TRBV7-8 and TRBJ2-2; 11 bases fit TRBD2. V was pared by 1 base and J by 15 bases, with 7 bases of the junction left unmatched. The CDR3 has 14 residues. Per germline, CDR1 SGHVS and CDR2 FQNEAQ. CDR3 amino acids: CASSLVAGGPRVFF. CDR3 DNA: TGTGCCAGCAGCTTAGTAGCGGGGGGGCCGAGAGTGTTTTTT. The whole variable domain, filled in from reference TRBV7-8 and TRBJ2-2, reads GAGVSQSPRYKVAKRGQDVALRCDPISGHVSLFWYQQALGQGPEFLTYFQNEAQLDKSGLPSDRFFAERPEGSVSTLKIQRTQQEDSAVYLCASSLVAGGPRVFFGEGSRLTVL.

V usage is TRBV5-4 and J usage is TRBJ1-1, with no clear D. CDR1 and CDR2 from the germline V gene are SGHNT and YYREEE (reference sequence). With 1 base removed from V and 8 bases from J, the gap between germline ends came to 15 bases. CDR3 length: 14 residues. CDR3 sequence (DNA): TGTGCCAGCAGCTTGCCTCCCAAGGAGACCGAAGCTTTCTTT. This gives the protein CASSLPPKETEAFF.

This clone was recorded once. The chain combines TRBV4-3 with TRBJ2-5, with TRBD1 matching over 11 bases. The V segment lost 2 bases and the J segment 4 bases; nucleotides outside the gene matches: 3. The CDR3 is 15 amino acids. CDR1 is LGHNA and CDR2 is YSLEER in the germline V gene. The CDR3 loop reads CASSQWDRGGETQYF. The CDR3 DNA is TGCGCCAGCAGCCAATGGGACAGGGGGGGAGAGACCCAGTACTTC.

The V call is TRBV4-1, the J call TRBJ2-3; tentative D call: TRBD2 (6 bases). V lost 4 bases to trimming and J lost 1 base, with 12 bases between them. The germline V gene encodes CDR1 MGHRA and CDR2 YSYEKL. The CDR3 loop spans 15 amino acids. CDR3 nucleotides: TGCGCCAGCAGCCCCCGGGACTTCGGCACAGATACGCAGTATTTT. This codes for CASSPRDFGTDTQYF.

The gene calls are TRBV30 and TRBJ2-2, with D possibly matching TRBD1 (5 bases). The V end lost 4 bases, the J end lost 6 bases, and 18 bases lay between the germline ends. The CDR3 has 15 residues. The germline gives CDR1 GTSNPN, CDR2 SVGIG (reference sequence). The CDR3 DNA follows: TGTGCCTGGATGCCAGGGAAGGGTCAGCCCGGGGAGCTGTTTTTT. Translation gives CAWMPGKGQPGELFF.

The chain joins TRBV6-1 to TRBJ2-5, with D hard to call. This CDR3 contains 12 residues. Trimming removed 6 bases at V and 4 bases at J, with 9 bases between. Germline CDR1 is MNHNS and CDR2 is SASEGT. As DNA, the CDR3 is TGTGCCAGCAGCGTCCGAGGAGAGACCCAGTACTTC. Translating it yields CASSVRGETQYF.

This clone was picked up one time. J is TRBJ2-1 and V is TRBV7-9, with 9 bases fitting TRBD2. Germline V gene sequence: CDR1 SEHNR, CDR2 FQNEAQ (reference sequence). This CDR3 contains 16 residues. V was clipped by 5 bases and J by 4 bases; unmatched bases: 9. DNA for the CDR3: TGTGCCAGCAGCCAAGTCGCGGGGGGGACATACAATGAGCAGTTCTTC. It translates to CASSQVAGGTYNEQFF.

This clone was recorded a few times. V is TRBV5-1 and J is TRBJ2-1; 9 bases agree with TRBD2. Germline V gene data show CDR1 as SGHRS and CDR2 as YFSETQ. V lost 4 bases, J lost 7 bases, and 9 bases stayed unmatched. This CDR3 is 15 amino acids long. The CDR3 loop reads CASSASLAGLNEQFF. CDR3 nucleotides: TGCGCCAGCAGCGCATCCCTAGCGGGGCTAAATGAGCAGTTCTTC. The complete variable domain, with remaining parts taken from reference TRBV5-1 and TRBJ2-1, reads KAGVTQTPRYLIKTRGQQVTLSCSPISGHRSVSWYQQTPGQGLQFLFEYFSETQRNKGNFPGRFSGRQFSNSRSEMNVSTLELGDSALYLCASSASLAGLNEQFFGPGTRLTVL.

This clone showed up just a few times. The gene calls are TRBV6-5 and TRBJ2-4; TRBD2 aligns across 8 bases. V lost 6 bases to trimming and J lost 8 bases; unmatched junction nucleotides: 6. The CDR3 totals 13 residues. Per the germline V gene, CDR1 is MNHEY and CDR2 is SVGAGI. DNA of the CDR3: TGTGCCAGCAGCGGGACTAGTTTGTACATTCAGTACTTC. This sequence encodes CASSGTSLYIQYF.

The V call is TRBV6-1, the J call TRBJ2-7, with D possibly matching TRBD2 (5 bases). Per the germline V gene, CDR1 is MNHNS and CDR2 is SASEGT. This CDR3 contains 14 residues. The germline V and J ends were trimmed by 6 bases and 3 bases, with 15 bases remaining between them. CDR3 sequence (DNA): TGTGCCAGCAGAGTCGGCGGAGGCCACTACGAGCAGTACTTC. This gives the protein CASRVGGGHYEQYF.

This sequence joins TRBV7-2 and TRBJ2-5; TRBD2 matches at 8 bases. From germline, CDR1 is SGHTA and CDR2 FQGNSA. This CDR3 is 16 amino acids long. The V segment lost 1 base and the J segment 0 bases; nucleotides outside the gene matches: 4. CDR3 sequence: CASSLVPAGDQETQYF. For the CDR3, the DNA is TGTGCCAGCAGCTTAGTGCCAGCGGGGGACCAAGAGACCCAGTACTTC.

V usage is TRBV5-6 and J usage is TRBJ1-1; possible D gene TRBD1, 5 bases. The CDR3 contains 15 residues. In germline, CDR1 is SGHDT, CDR2 YYEEEE. Trimming removed 4 bases from V and 2 bases from J, with 15 bases in between. CDR3 sequence reads: CASSGRGDINTEAFF. The CDR3 DNA reads TGTGCCAGCAGCGGGAGGGGCGATATAAACACTGAAGCTTTCTTT.

This chain uses TRBV27 with TRBJ2-5, with a tentative D call TRBD1 (7 bases). The germline V and J ends were trimmed by 8 bases and 1 base, with 11 bases remaining between them. The CDR3 consists of 13 residues. The germline V gene encodes CDR1 MNHEY and CDR2 SMNVEV (reference sequence). CDR3 protein: CASGRDSQETQYF. CDR3 coding DNA: TGTGCCAGCGGGCGGGACAGCCAAGAGACCCAGTACTTC.

The V and J genes are TRBV7-8 and TRBJ2-1; possible D gene TRBD2, 5 bases. The CDR3 consists of 17 residues. Germline CDR1 and CDR2: SGHVS and FQNEAQ. V shed 5 bases and J shed 1 base, with 18 bases lying between them. The CDR3 loop reads CASSLDTSWRSYNEQFF. CDR3 nucleotides: TGTGCCAGCAGCCTAGACACCTCATGGAGGTCCTACAATGAGCAGTTCTTC.

V is TRBV6-1 and J is TRBJ2-4, with D perhaps matching TRBD1 (6 bases). Germline values: CDR1 MNHNS, CDR2 SASEGT. V was pared by 4 bases and J by 5 bases, with 21 bases between. This CDR3 is built from 17 residues. The CDR3 reads CASSGTVFLNFQNIQYF. The CDR3 region has the DNA TGTGCCAGCAGTGGGACAGTCTTCCTCAATTTCCAAAACATTCAGTACTTC.

The chain links TRBV18 to TRBJ1-1; no clear D. This CDR3 has 14 residues. Trimming removed 2 bases at V and 2 bases at J, with 9 bases between. Germline V lookup: CDR1 KGHSH, CDR2 LQKENI. CDR3 DNA sequence: TGTGCCAGCTCACCAAGAGGGATCAACACTGAAGCTTTCTTT. Translating gives CASSPRGINTEAFF.

CDR3 in amino acids: CAWSVSLTDYEQYF. The CDR3 DNA reads as TGTGCCTGGAGTGTTTCGCTGACAGACTACGAGCAGTACTTC. The genes are TRBV30 and TRBJ2-7; D is perhaps TRBD1 (5 bases). V was shortened by 0 bases and J by 3 bases, with 12 bases between the two germline ends. CDR3 length equals 14 residues. Germline lookup yields CDR1 GTSNPN and CDR2 SVGIG (reference sequence).

J is TRBJ2-7 and V is TRBV30; 7 nucleotides line up with TRBD1. Germline CDR1 reads GTSNPN; CDR2 reads SVGIG (reference sequence). V lost 4 bases and J lost 2; bases outside the gene matches: 5. The CDR3 sequence is 13 residues long. The CDR3 coding sequence is TGTGCCTGGAATCCGGGACAGACCTACGAGCAGTACTTC. Encoded protein: CAWNPGQTYEQYF.